Listed below are T cell receptor beta chains from one sample, sequenced in a study of OX40 agonist ivuxolimab in advanced cancers. The protocol was immunoSEQ multiplex PCR, while the TCRdb copy is restricted to in-frame clones and leaves out a portion. The sample includes fewer than 120,000 clones, roughly 89% of them seen just once. The sample here was CD4+ or CD8+ T cells sorted from blood, taken in a trial of the OX40 agonist ivuxolimab. Source of these receptors: an adult with an advanced solid tumor such as melanoma, head and neck, liver or kidney cancer. The CDR3 runs from the conserved cysteine through the conserved F or W. The D gene is left open where the match is weak. Clone size appears in some rows only: once, few, many, or a class for an expanded clone.

TRBD1,TRBJ1-6,.,TRBV7-2,TGTGCCAGCAGAAGGACAGGACCTAATAATTCACCCCTCCACTTT,CASRRTGPNNSPLHF
TRBD1,TRBJ1-2,.,TRBV4-3,TGCGCCAGCAGCCCGGGCCCCGCGTTGACAGGGGCCTATGGCTACACCTTC,CASSPGPALTGAYGYTF
.,TRBJ1-2,.,TRBV4-2,TGTGCCAGCAGCCAAGTTGGCGCCGGCGCAGGGTATGGCTACACCTTC,CASSQVGAGAGYGYTF
.,TRBJ2-2,.,TRBV6-5,TGTGCCAGCAGAGGGACCCTTCTTCTCGGGGAGCTGTTTTTT,CASRGTLLLGELFF
TRBD2,TRBJ2-3,.,TRBV9,TGTGCCAGCAGCGTAGAACCGGGAGGAACTATGGATACGCAGTATTTT,CASSVEPGGTMDTQYF
.,TRBJ2-3,.,TRBV5-6,TGTGCCAGCAGCTTGGGGGGCAGTAGCACAGATACGCAGTATTTT,CASSLGGSSTDTQYF
.,TRBJ2-1,.,TRBV30,TGTGCCTGGAGTCCTTCCCCGGAGGATGAGCAGTTCTTC,CAWSPSPEDEQFF
.,TRBJ1-1,.,TRBV6-1,TGTGCCAGCAGTGATCCGAACACTGAAGCTTTCTTT,CASSDPNTEAFF
.,TRBJ1-3,.,TRBV18,TGTGCCAGCTCACCACTCGAGCTGAGTGGAAACACCATATATTTT,CASSPLELSGNTIYF
.,TRBJ1-2,.,TRBV18,TGTGCCAGCTCACCACCAGTCCTCTATGGCTACACCTTC,CASSPPVLYGYTF
TRBD1,TRBJ1-6,.,TRBV4-2,TGTGCCAGCAGCCAAGATATGACAGGGGAAAATTCACCCCTCCACTTT,CASSQDMTGENSPLHF
TRBD1,TRBJ2-5,.,TRBV27,TGTGCCAGCAGTTCCCCTAACAGGGGGGAAGAGACCCAGTACTTC,CASSSPNRGEETQYF
.,TRBJ1-1,.,TRBV7-2,TGTGCCAGCAGCTCGAGAACTGAAGCTTTCTTT,CASSSRTEAFF
.,TRBJ2-1,.,TRBV5-1,TGCGCCAGCAGCTTGCAGAGAGGCTCCTACAATGAGCAGTTCTTC,CASSLQRGSYNEQFF
.,TRBJ2-5,.,TRBV6-1,TGTGCCAGCATGAGGAGTGGGAGGGGGGAGACCCAGTACTTC,CASMRSGRGETQYF
.,TRBJ2-3,once,TRBV7-2,TGTGCCAGCAGCTCTGCTCCTTCATCGGATACGCAGTATTTT,CASSSAPSSDTQYF
TRBD2,TRBJ2-1,.,TRBV4-2,TGTGCCAGCAGCCAAGATCTAGCGGGGGGCGGTGAGCAGTTCTTC,CASSQDLAGGGEQFF